Presented here are 6 T cell receptor beta chains from one specimen sequenced in a study of T cells in Graves' hyperthyroidism and ophthalmopathy. Amplification targeted TCR beta CDR3 regions from RNA transcripts. HTBI primers were the set used in a first-round RT-PCR of the TCR CDR3. TCRdb processed the multiplex PCR reads anew with MiXCR; each CDR3 protein has one entry. Of roughly 350,000 distinct CDR3 sequences in the sample, 13% to 15% are singletons; the top ten hold around 20%. What was sequenced was blood. Receptors originate from a woman aged 30 to 39 with Graves' ophthalmopathy.

This clonotype was recorded many times. The rearrangement links TRBV20-1 to TRBJ1-6, with D uncertain. Germline-derived CDR1 and CDR2 are DFQATT and SNEGSKA (reference sequence). The CDR3 is 16 amino acids. The ends were cut back, 3 bases at V and 0 bases at J, with 12 bases in the middle. Here the CDR3 reads CSASLVRSSYNSPLHF. DNA of the CDR3: TGCAGTGCTAGCCTCGTTCGGAGCTCCTATAATTCACCCCTCCACTTT.

This clonotype was seen many times. The chain couples TRBV7-9 to TRBJ2-5; tentative D call: TRBD1 (5 bases). From germline, CDR1 is SEHNR and CDR2 FQNEAQ (reference sequence). Between the trimmed V and J ends, which lost 5 bases and 1 base, there was a span of 17 bases. The CDR3 runs to 16 residues. The CDR3 DNA sequence: TGTGCCAGCAGCCCTCAGGTCAGGGAAGTCCAAGAGACCCAGTACTTC. Translating it yields CASSPQVREVQETQYF. Variable domain in full (rest from reference TRBV7-9 and TRBJ2-5): DTGVSQNPRHKITKRGQNVTFRCDPISEHNRLYWYRQTLGQGPEFLTYFQNEAQLEKSRLLSDRFSAERPKGSFSTLEIQRTEQGDSAMYLCASSPQVREVQETQYFGPGTRLLVL.

Many counts were recorded for this clonotype. The chain uses TRBV27 and TRBJ2-3; 8 bases are shared with TRBD1. The CDR3 sequence is 17 residues long. Germline V CDR1 and CDR2: MNHEY, SMNVEV (reference sequence). With V trimmed by 6 bases and J by 3 bases, 14 bases remained unmatched. In DNA form, the CDR3 reads TGTGCCAGCAGAGCAGATGACAGGGGCGTGGGAACAGATACGCAGTATTTT. It is translated as CASRADDRGVGTDTQYF.

This clonotype has a count of ten or more. The chain links TRBV7-2 to TRBJ2-3; 9 positions match TRBD1. Per germline, CDR1 SGHTA and CDR2 FQGNSA. V shed 5 bases, J shed 4 bases, and the junction held 4 bases outside the gene matches. The CDR3 loop spans 14 amino acids. CDR3 sequence reads: CASSAYRGPDTQYF. DNA of the CDR3: TGTGCCAGCAGCGCCTACAGGGGGCCAGATACGCAGTATTTT.

With respect to this clonotype: No conserved phenylalanine or tryptophan ends this CDR3, so it is likely a read error. The chain carries TRBV11-2 and TRBJ2-1; D not certain. This CDR3 contains 13 residues. Germline-derived CDR1 and CDR2 are SGHAT and FQNNGV. V was pared by 3 bases and J by 8 bases, with 11 bases between. This chain's CDR3 is CASSFFVGDEQFS. In nucleotides, the CDR3 is TGTGCCAGCAGCTTTTTCGTCGGCGATGAGCAGTTCTCC.

This clonotype was picked up many times. The chain links TRBV28 to TRBJ2-5; D gene unclear. Germline V lookup: CDR1 MDHEN, CDR2 SYDVKM. Trimming removed 3 bases from V and 2 bases from J, with 16 bases in between. The CDR3 extends over 16 amino acids. This chain's CDR3 is CASSFLLPGSQETQYF. In nucleotides, the CDR3 is TGTGCCAGCAGTTTCTTACTACCCGGGTCGCAAGAGACCCAGTACTTC.